These T cell receptor beta chains were read from a single sample in a study of blood T cell repertoires in COVID-19. Clones were read by immunoSEQ multiplex PCR, and TCRdb kept only the in-frame ones, dropping some. The sample comprises roughly 150,000 clones, more than 65% of which are singletons, and 5.6% rests with the top ten. What was sequenced was PBMCs or T cells enriched from blood (not recorded which). Source of these receptors: a woman in her thirties or forties with acute COVID-19. CDR3s include the opening cysteine and the closing phenylalanine or tryptophan. D genes are given only for firm matches. The listing skips clone size in some rows; elsewhere it reads once, few, many or a size class.

j_call clone_size v_call d_call cdr3_nt cdr3_aa
TRBJ2-2 - TRBV11-3 - TGTGCCAGCAGCTCCAAAAACACCGGGGAGCTGTTTTTT CASSSKNTGELFF
TRBJ2-2 once TRBV5-1 TRBD2 TGCGCCAGCAGCCTAGGGACTAGCGGTGGGGCCGGGGAGCTGTTTTTT CASSLGTSGGAGELFF
TRBJ1-1 - TRBV9 - TGTGCCAGCAGCGTAGTATGGAACACTGAAGCTTTCTTT CASSVVWNTEAFF
TRBJ1-2 - TRBV7-9 - TGTGCCAGCAGCTTAGCGCTCCCCAGAGGGGGCTATGGCTACACCTTC CASSLALPRGGYGYTF
TRBJ2-1 - TRBV6-2/TRBV6-3 TRBD2 TGTGCCAGCAGCCCGGGGGGACTCCCCCCCAATGAGCAGTTCTTC CASSPGGLPPNEQFF
TRBJ2-1 - TRBV9 TRBD2 TGTGCCAGCAGCGTAGCGGGGGGGAATGAGCAGTTCTTC CASSVAGGNEQFF
TRBJ1-1 - TRBV30 - TGTGCCTGGAGTGTGGCAGGGGAAGCTTTCTTT CAWSVAGEAFF
TRBJ1-2 - TRBV19 TRBD1 TGTGCCAGTAGTGTTACCGGGACAGGGTACGGCTACACCTTC CASSVTGTGYGYTF
TRBJ1-5 few TRBV7-8 TRBD1 TGTGCCAGCAGCTTAGTACAGGGGGCTTATAGCAATCAGCCCCAGCATTTT CASSLVQGAYSNQPQHF
TRBJ2-1 once TRBV15 TRBD2 TGTGCCACCAGCAGAGATGGGACTAGCGGGAGTCCTAATGAGCAGTTCTTC CATSRDGTSGSPNEQFF
TRBJ2-5 - TRBV7-9 - TGTGCCAGCAGCCAAGGACTCAAAGAGACCCAGTACTTC CASSQGLKETQYF
TRBJ2-1 - TRBV6-5 TRBD2 TGTGCCAGCAGTCCAAGGGCGGGAGGGCCAAATGAGCAGTTCTTC CASSPRAGGPNEQFF
TRBJ2-3 - TRBV20-1 - TGCAGTGCTAGTGGTAGCGCTACGAGAGATACGCAGTATTTT CSASGSATRDTQYF
TRBJ2-5 - TRBV11-1 TRBD1 TGTGCCAGCAGCCCATTCGACAGGGCCCAAGAGACCCAGTACTTC CASSPFDRAQETQYF
TRBJ2-1 - TRBV29-1 - TGCAGCGTCACCTTTAGTAGCTACTACTACAATGAGCAGTTCTTC CSVTFSSYYYNEQFF
TRBJ2-5 - TRBV9 - TGTGCCAGCAGCCCCCTCCGGGATCAAGAGACCCAGTACTTC CASSPLRDQETQYF
TRBJ2-5 once TRBV29-1 - TGCAGCGTTGTGGTGGCGGGACAAGAGACCCAGTACTTC CSVVVAGQETQYF
TRBJ1-2 - TRBV6-1 - TGTGCCAGCAGTGAAGCTGGGGCTCTCTATGGCTACACCTTC CASSEAGALYGYTF
TRBJ2-5 - TRBV2 - TGTGCCAGCAAAACACACCCGTACCAAGAGACCCAGTACTTC CASKTHPYQETQYF
TRBJ2-7 - TRBV10-3 - TGTGCCATCAGTCTTGACTCCTACTACGAGCAGTACTTC CAISLDSYYEQYF
TRBJ1-1 few TRBV5-1 - TGCGCCAGCAGCTGGGGACAGAACACTGAAGCTTTCTTT CASSWGQNTEAFF
TRBJ1-2 - TRBV19 - TGTGCCAGTAGTTACACGGGCTATGGCTACACCTTC CASSYTGYGYTF
TRBJ1-5 - TRBV15 - TGTGCCACCAGCAGAGGAGGGAATCAGCCCCAGCATTTT CATSRGGNQPQHF
TRBJ1-5 - TRBV4-1 TRBD1 TGCGCCAGCAGCCAAGATAAAGGGGCAGGGGGATTGAATCAGCCCCAGCATTTT CASSQDKGAGGLNQPQHF
TRBJ2-3 - TRBV7-2 - TGTGCCAGCAGAATAGGGGCAAGGGATACGCAGTATTTT CASRIGARDTQYF
TRBJ1-1 few TRBV11-3 - TGTGCCAGCACCCCTGGGGGCCTGAACACTGAAGCTTTCTTT CASTPGGLNTEAFF
TRBJ1-2 few TRBV6-5 TRBD1 TGTGCCAGCAGTTACTACAGGGGCTCCTATGGCTACACCTTC CASSYYRGSYGYTF
TRBJ1-1 - TRBV5-1 - TGCGCCAGCAGCTTGGCCAGGGCAGGGGAAGCTTTCTTT CASSLARAGEAFF
TRBJ2-3 - TRBV16 - TGTGCCAGCAGCCCGCGCCAGGTAGATACGCAGTATTTT CASSPRQVDTQYF
TRBJ2-1 - TRBV7-9 - TGTGCCAGCAGCTTAGCGGGCACGAGCTCCTACAATGAGCAGTTCTTC CASSLAGTSSYNEQFF
TRBJ2-6 - TRBV28 TRBD1 TGTGCCAGCAGTTTCCTCGGACAGGGGGTAATCTCTGGGGCCAACGTCCTGACTTTC CASSFLGQGVISGANVLTF
TRBJ1-2 - TRBV9 - TGTGCCAGCAGCGGGGGGAACAGGGTCAGAAGTGGCTACACCTTC CASSGGNRVRSGYTF
TRBJ1-4 - TRBV12-3/TRBV12-4 - TGTGCCAGCAGTACCTCCCAGGAAAAACTGTTTTTT CASSTSQEKLFF
TRBJ2-2 - TRBV9 TRBD2 TGTGCCAGCAGCGTAGGGACTAGCGGAAACACCGGGGAGCTGTTTTTT CASSVGTSGNTGELFF
TRBJ1-3 - TRBV5-6 - TGTGCCAGCAGCCTGGACAGTGGAAACACCATATATTTT CASSLDSGNTIYF
TRBJ2-7 - TRBV9 - TGTGCCAGCAGCCCGAGAGCGGATCACTACGAGCAGTACTTC CASSPRADHYEQYF
TRBJ2-7 few TRBV10-3 - TGTGCCTCGATTGGGTCTATGGGTCTTACAATGGAGGTCCACGAGCAGTACTTC CASIGSMGLTMEVHEQYF
TRBJ1-4 - TRBV5-1 - TGCGCCAGCCGCTCGCGGGGGGCAACTAATGAAAAACTGTTTTTT CASRSRGATNEKLFF
TRBJ1-6 - TRBV28 TRBD1 TGTGCCAGCAGTAGATATGGGGACAGGGGTAATTCACCCCTCCACTTT CASSRYGDRGNSPLHF
TRBJ2-1 - TRBV12-3/TRBV12-4 - TGTGCCAGCAGTTTCGGCGGCAATGAGCAGTTCTTC CASSFGGNEQFF
TRBJ2-2 - TRBV5-1 TRBD2 TGCGCCAGCCGACTAGCGGGAGATACCGGGGAGCTGTTTTTT CASRLAGDTGELFF
TRBJ1-3 once TRBV3-1/TRBV3-2 TRBD1 TGTGCCAGCAGCGATTGGGGTAATGGACAGGGCGGAAACACCATATATTTT CASSDWGNGQGGNTIYF
TRBJ1-1 - TRBV2 TRBD1 TGTGCCAGCAGTGAGGTGGGGCCAGGGGGCTCCTCCGAAACTTTCTTT CASSEVGPGGSSETFF
TRBJ2-1 - TRBV9 TRBD2 TGTGCCAGCGGACTAGCGGGATTTCAAGGGGCCTACAATGAGCAGTTCTTC CASGLAGFQGAYNEQFF
TRBJ1-2 - TRBV6-5 - TGTGCCAGCATTACCAGCAGGTTCTATGGCTACACCTTC CASITSRFYGYTF
TRBJ1-5 - TRBV6-6 - TGTGCCAGCAGTGCGGGACGGGATAGCAATCAGCCCCAGCATTTT CASSAGRDSNQPQHF
TRBJ2-5 - TRBV7-2 - TGTGCCAGCAGCCCGCAGACCGGGGAAGGGACCCAGTACTTC CASSPQTGEGTQYF
TRBJ1-2 - TRBV21-1 - TGTGCCAGCAGCAAAGGGTCAGGGGACGGCTCTTACACCTTC CASSKGSGDGSYTF
TRBJ1-6 - TRBV5-1 TRBD1 TGCGCCAGCAGCGGGACAGAAAATTCACCCCTCCACTTT CASSGTENSPLHF
TRBJ2-7 - TRBV13 TRBD1 TGTGCCAGCAGCATCCGGGACAGGGACTACGAGCAGTACTTC CASSIRDRDYEQYF
TRBJ2-2 - TRBV6-5 - TGTGCCAGCGGGGAAACATATTCAGGGGGGGAGCTGTTTTTT CASGETYSGGELFF
TRBJ2-1 - TRBV3-1/TRBV3-2 TRBD2 TGTGCCAGCAGCCCAACAGCGGGAGGCCGGGATGAGCAGTTCTTC CASSPTAGGRDEQFF
TRBJ2-7 - TRBV29-1 TRBD2 TGCAGCGTTGCGGGACTAGCGGGAGGACCAGCCAATGAGCAGTACTTC CSVAGLAGGPANEQYF
TRBJ2-5 - TRBV15 TRBD1 TGTGCCACCAGCAGAGATCCCGGGGACAGGCAAGAGACCCAGTACTTC CATSRDPGDRQETQYF
TRBJ2-1 - TRBV7-8 - TGTGCCAGCAGCTTTAGTGGGGGACTGACGTTCCAAGGGTATGAGCAGTTCTTC CASSFSGGLTFQGYEQFF
TRBJ1-1 once TRBV5-6 TRBD1 TGTGCCAGCAGAGGGACAGGGGGCCGCGAGAACACTGAAGCTTTCTTT CASRGTGGRENTEAFF
TRBJ2-7 - TRBV5-4 - TGTGCCAGCAACAAAATGGTCGGAGGGAGTGTCGAGCAGTACTTC CASNKMVGGSVEQYF